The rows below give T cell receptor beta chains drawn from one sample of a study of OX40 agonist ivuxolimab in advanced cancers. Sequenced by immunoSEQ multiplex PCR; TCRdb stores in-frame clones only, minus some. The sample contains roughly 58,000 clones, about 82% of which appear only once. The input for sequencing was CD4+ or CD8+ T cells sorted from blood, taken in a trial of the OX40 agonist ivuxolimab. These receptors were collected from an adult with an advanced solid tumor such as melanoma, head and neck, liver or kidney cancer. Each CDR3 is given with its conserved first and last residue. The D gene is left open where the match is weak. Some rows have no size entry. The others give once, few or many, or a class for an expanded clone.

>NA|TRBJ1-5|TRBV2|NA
TGTGCCAGCAGCCGGGACCTAGACAATCAGCCCCAGCATTTT
CASSRDLDNQPQHF
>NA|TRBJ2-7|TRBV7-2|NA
TGTGCCAGCAGCTTAGGTGGTAGGGACTGGGAGCGGAGAACCTACGAGCAGTACTTC
CASSLGGRDWERRTYEQYF
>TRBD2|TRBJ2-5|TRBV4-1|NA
TGCGCCAGCAGCCAAGATAGGTGGACTAGTAGCCCCGAGACCCAGTACTTC
CASSQDRWTSSPETQYF
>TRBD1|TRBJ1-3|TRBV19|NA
TGTGCCAGTAGTGCCGGACAGGGAGAAACTGGAAACACCATATATTTT
CASSAGQGETGNTIYF
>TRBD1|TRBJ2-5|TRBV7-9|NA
TGTGCCAGCAATCTTGGACAGGGTGCACGAGAGACCCAGTACTTC
CASNLGQGARETQYF
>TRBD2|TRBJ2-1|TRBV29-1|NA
TGCAGCGTTGAATCCGGGACTAGCGGGGCTTGGGGGTTCTTC
CSVESGTSGAWGFF
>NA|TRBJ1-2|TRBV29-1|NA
TGCAGCGTTCTAGGTGACTATGGCTACACCTTC
CSVLGDYGYTF
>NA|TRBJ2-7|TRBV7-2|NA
TGTGCCAGCAGCTTAGGCGTAGGTACCTACGAGCAGTACTTC
CASSLGVGTYEQYF
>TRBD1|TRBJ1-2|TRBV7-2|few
TGTGCCAGCAGCCAGGGGCAGGGGGCCTATGGCTACACCTTC
CASSQGQGAYGYTF
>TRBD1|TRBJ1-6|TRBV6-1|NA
TGTGCCAGCGGAAGGGACAGAAATAATTCACCCCTCCACTTT
CASGRDRNNSPLHF
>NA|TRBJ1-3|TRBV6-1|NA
TGTGCCAGCAGTGAAGGGGTCTCTGGAAACACCATATATTTT
CASSEGVSGNTIYF
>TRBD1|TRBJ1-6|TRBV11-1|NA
TGTGCCAGCAGCTTTAACAGGGGAATTGATTCACCCCTCCACTTT
CASSFNRGIDSPLHF
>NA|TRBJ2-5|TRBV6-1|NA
TGTGCCAGCAGTGACCGACAGGGAGGGGAGACCCAGTACTTC
CASSDRQGGETQYF
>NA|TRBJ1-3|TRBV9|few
TGTGCCAGCAGCCCCTACGGGGAGACAGGAAACACCATATATTTT
CASSPYGETGNTIYF
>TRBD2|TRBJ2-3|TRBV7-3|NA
TGTGCCAGCAGCGCCCTAGCGGGGGGTGTGGCGCAGTATTTT
CASSALAGGVAQYF
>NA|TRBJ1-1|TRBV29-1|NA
TGCAGCGTTCAGGATGCCGCTTTCTTT
CSVQDAAFF
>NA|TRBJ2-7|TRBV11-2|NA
TGTGCCAGCAGCCTTGGACTTCTTACCTACGAGCAGTACTTC
CASSLGLLTYEQYF
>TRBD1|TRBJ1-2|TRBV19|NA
TGTGCCAGTAGCCTAGCGCAACAGGGGGTGTATGGCTACACCTTC
CASSLAQQGVYGYTF
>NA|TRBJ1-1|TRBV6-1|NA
TGTGCCACCTCAGACCAGAACACTGAAGCTTTCTTT
CATSDQNTEAFF
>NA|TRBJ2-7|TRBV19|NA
TGTGCCAGTAGTATATCCCCCGAGTCCTACGAGCAGTACTTC
CASSISPESYEQYF
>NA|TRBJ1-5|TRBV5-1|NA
TGCGCCAGCAGCACTACGGGAGAGGGAAATCAGCCCCAGCATTTT
CASSTTGEGNQPQHF
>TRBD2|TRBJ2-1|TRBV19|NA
TGTGCCAGTACATCACTAGCGGGGGGAGGTGAGCAGTTCTTC
CASTSLAGGGEQFF
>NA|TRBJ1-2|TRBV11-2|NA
TGTGCCAGCAGCTCCCTTAGGGGGGTCAACTATGGCTACACCTTC
CASSSLRGVNYGYTF
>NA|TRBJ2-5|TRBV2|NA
TGTGCCAGTAACCCGCGGGCGCGAATGTACTTC
CASNPRARMYF
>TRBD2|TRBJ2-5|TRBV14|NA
TGTGCCAGCAGCCCAATAGGGGCGGGAGTAGGAGAGACCCAGTACTTC
CASSPIGAGVGETQYF
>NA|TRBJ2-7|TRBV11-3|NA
TGTGCCAGCAAGACCCGATTGCGGCCAATCAAGCAGTACTTC
CASKTRLRPIKQYF
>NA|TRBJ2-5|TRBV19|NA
TGTGCCAGTAGTATAAGGGCTAGCATGGAGACCCAGTACTTC
CASSIRASMETQYF
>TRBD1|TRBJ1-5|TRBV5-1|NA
TGCGCCAGCAGCTTAGGGACAGGGAGGATGGAGCCCCAGCATTTT
CASSLGTGRMEPQHF
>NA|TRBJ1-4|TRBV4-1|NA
TGCGCCAGCAGCCAAGATAACCTAGGGGCAGCTGCAACTAATGAAAAACTGTTTTTT
CASSQDNLGAAATNEKLFF
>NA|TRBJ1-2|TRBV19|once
TGTGCCAGTAGTATTTCGGGGTCTGGCTACACCTTC
CASSISGSGYTF
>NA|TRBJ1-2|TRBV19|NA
TGTGCCAGTACCCGGACAGTTAACTATGGCTACACCTTC
CASTRTVNYGYTF
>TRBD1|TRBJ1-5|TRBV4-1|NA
TGCGCCAGCAGCCCCACAGGGGCTCTAAATCAGCCCCAGCATTTT
CASSPTGALNQPQHF
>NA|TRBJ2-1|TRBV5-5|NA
TGTGCCAGCAGCTTGGACCCCCTATACAATGAGCAGTTCTTC
CASSLDPLYNEQFF
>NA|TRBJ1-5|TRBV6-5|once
TGTGCCAGCAGGGTAGGGTCCAATCAGCCCCAGCATTTT
CASRVGSNQPQHF
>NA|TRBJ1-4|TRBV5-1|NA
TGCGCCAGCAGCATAGGAGTGGGCCTCGACGAAAAACTGTTTTTT
CASSIGVGLDEKLFF
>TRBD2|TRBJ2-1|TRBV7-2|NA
TGTGCCAGCAGCTTGGGACTAGCGGGGACCTCCTACAATGAGCAGTTCTTC
CASSLGLAGTSYNEQFF
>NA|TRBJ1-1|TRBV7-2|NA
TGTGCCAGCAGATCACCCCAGGGTACAGGCACTGAAGCTTTCTTT
CASRSPQGTGTEAFF
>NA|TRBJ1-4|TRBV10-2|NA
TGCGCCAGCAGTGAGTCAGGGTTTGAAAAACTGTTTTTT
CASSESGFEKLFF
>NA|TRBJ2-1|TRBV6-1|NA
TGTGCCAGCAGGCTTCTTGTGGTACCGTACAATGAGCAGTTCTTC
CASRLLVVPYNEQFF
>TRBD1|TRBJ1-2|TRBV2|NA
TGTGCCAGCAGTGTCTACAGGGGGCCCCCTAGCTATGGCTACACCTTC
CASSVYRGPPSYGYTF
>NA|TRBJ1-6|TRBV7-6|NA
TGTGCCAGCAGCTTAGTGACGAATTCACCCCTCCACTTT
CASSLVTNSPLHF